These 8 T cell receptor beta chains originate from one sample sequenced in a study of patients and donors after allogeneic stem cell transplantation. TCRdb reanalysed the RT-PCR reads using MiXCR and keeps one entry per CDR3 protein. The data hold about 960,000 distinct CDR3 sequences, with about a sixth observed a single time. Sequenced input: blood, either unsorted or a sorted T cell fraction (not recorded which). These receptors came from a human donor who was either an allogeneic HSCT recipient or a stem cell or donor lymphocyte infusion donor (not recorded which). It is not recorded whose cells these are; they may come from a transplant donor.

The chain is built from TRBV5-4 and TRBJ2-5; D not resolved. The CDR3 runs to 15 residues. Germline V CDR1 and CDR2: SGHNT, YYREEE (reference sequence). The germline V and J ends were trimmed by 0 bases and 0 bases, with 9 bases remaining between them. The CDR3 region has the DNA TGTGCCAGCAGCTTGGAGGGCAGGAACCAAGAGACCCAGTACTTC. Its translation is CASSLEGRNQETQYF.

Many counts were recorded for this clonotype. The rearrangement joins TRBV6-5 to TRBJ2-5; a weak D match, TRBD1 (5 bases). The V and J ends lost 0 bases and 0 bases respectively, with 14 bases between them. Germline-derived CDR1 and CDR2 are MNHEY and SVGAGI. The CDR3 has 17 amino acids. CDR3 loop: CASSYSPDKPYQETQYF. CDR3 coding DNA: TGTGCCAGCAGTTACTCACCGGACAAGCCGTACCAAGAGACCCAGTACTTC.

The chain carries TRBV4-1 and TRBJ1-2; TRBD1 matches at 10 bases. CDR1 and CDR2 (germline): MGHRA, YSYEKL. The CDR3 has 16 residues. J lost 5 bases, V lost 1 base, and 7 bases had no gene match. The CDR3 nucleotides read TGCGCCAGCAGCCAAGTTTCTGGACAGGGGGTTTATGGCTACACCTTC. Its protein product is CASSQVSGQGVYGYTF.

This clonotype turned up a few times. V gene TRBV28 combines with J gene TRBJ2-7; D is possibly TRBD1 or TRBD2 (6 bases each). Trimming took 5 bases from V and 1 from J, leaving 15 bases between them. This CDR3 contains 15 residues. CDR1 MDHEN and CDR2 SYDVKM come from the germline V gene. The CDR3 is CASSPRGTPSYEQYF. The CDR3 region has the DNA TGTGCCAGCAGTCCCCGGGGGACACCTTCCTACGAGCAGTACTTC.

This clonotype was counted between two and nine times. V is TRBV9 and J is TRBJ1-6; D gene ambiguous. The CDR3 has 15 residues. CDR1 is SGDLS, CDR2 YYNGEE, per germline. V was trimmed by 0 bases and J by 10 bases, leaving 14 bases between them. This CDR3 is CASSVEGRRGSPLHF. The CDR3 nucleotides are TGTGCCAGCAGCGTAGAGGGCCGACGGGGATCACCCCTCCACTTT.

This clonotype was recorded a few times. CDR3 loop: CSAQQGLEGYTF. The CDR3 DNA sequence: TGCAGTGCCCAACAGGGGTTGGAGGGCTACACCTTC. V is TRBV20-1 and J is TRBJ1-2; 7 nucleotides agree with TRBD1. CDR3 length: 12 amino acids. The V gene's germline CDR1 is DFQATT and CDR2 SNEGSKA (reference sequence). V lost 6 bases, J lost 8 bases, and 9 bases stayed unmatched.

This chain links TRBV21-1 with TRBJ2-7. TRBV21-1 is a recognized pseudogene. This CDR3 is 13 amino acids long. The CDR3 loop reads CASSKVSLVGQYF. CDR3 coding DNA: TGTGCCAGCAGCAAAGTATCATTGGTAGGGCAGTACTTC.

This clonotype was seen a few times. The rearrangement joins TRBV6-5 to TRBJ2-7; 13 bases align to TRBD2. J was trimmed by 6 bases and V by 0 bases; bases with no gene match: 5. The CDR3 has 16 amino acids. From germline, CDR1 is MNHEY and CDR2 SVGAGI. Written as DNA, the CDR3 is TGTGCCAGCAGTTACTCTCCGGGACTAGCGGGGACCGAGCAGTACTTC. It specifies CASSYSPGLAGTEQYF.